This entry lists 28 T cell receptor beta chains sequenced from one sample in a study of blood T cells in healthy people across ages. Primers used in a second PCR of about 6 to 11 cycles were a sample-barcoded 5' primer and a J-beta primer mix. TCRdb redid the calling of the 5' RACE reads with MiXCR, one entry per CDR3 protein. This repertoire shows roughly 1.6 million distinct CDR3 sequences, almost 35% found once; its top ten account for approximately 11%. The sample taken for sequencing was blood. Receptor source: a woman aged 30 to 39 in good health.

This clonotype was counted only a few times. The chain employs TRBV4-1 and TRBJ2-5; D is possibly TRBD2 (6 bases). The length of the CDR3 is 16 residues. Trimming took off 0 bases at V and 3 bases at J, with 14 bases between the two ends. The germline CDR1 and CDR2 sequences are MGHRA and YSYEKL. The CDR3 DNA sequence: TGCGCCAGCAGCCAAGATCTAGGGGACTCCAAAGAGACCCAGTACTTC. This encodes CASSQDLGDSKETQYF.

The chain couples TRBV3-1 to TRBJ2-3; TRBD2 matches at 7 bases. Germline loops: CDR1 LGHDT, CDR2 YNNKEL (reference sequence). The CDR3 totals 17 residues. The J segment lost 0 bases and the V segment lost 0 bases, leaving 6 bases of the junction unmatched. The CDR3 DNA is TGTGCCAGCAGCCAAGATGTGGGCGGGGGAAGCACAGATACGCAGTATTTT. Its translation is CASSQDVGGGSTDTQYF.

This CDR3 is CASSWGLEQASGYTF. CDR3 coding DNA: TGTGCCAGCAGTTGGGGACTGGAGCAGGCTAGTGGCTACACCTTC. The J gene is TRBJ1-2, the V gene TRBV7-2, with D perhaps matching TRBD1 (5 bases). The CDR3 is made up of 15 amino acids. CDR1 is SGHTA, CDR2 FQGNSA, per germline. V was pared by 6 bases and J by 7 bases, with 21 bases between. Full variable domain (outside the CDR3, taken from reference TRBV7-2 and TRBJ1-2): GAGVSQSPSNKVTEKGKDVELRCDPISGHTALYWYRQSLGQGLEFLIYFQGNSAPDKSGLPSDRFSAERTGGSVSTLTIQRTQQEDSAVYLCASSWGLEQASGYTFGSGTRLTVV.

This clonotype was detected only a few times. CDR3 bases: TGTGCCAGCAGCTTAGCCGGGACAGCCTCGTATGAGCAGTTCTTC. Its translation is CASSLAGTASYEQFF. The chain carries TRBV7-3 and TRBJ2-1; 7 bases align to TRBD1. V shed 2 bases and J 8 bases; nucleotides not matched to a gene: 9. Germline lookup yields CDR1 SGHTA and CDR2 FQGTGA. The CDR3 runs 15 residues.

CDR3 nucleotides: TGTGCCAGCAGGACCCGACCGGGACTAGCGGGCCTCGTAAGCTCCTACGAGCAGTACTTC. Protein: CASRTRPGLAGLVSSYEQYF. The gene calls are TRBV7-8 and TRBJ2-7; 12 bases agree with TRBD2. Germline CDR1 is SGHVS and CDR2 is FQNEAQ. This CDR3 comprises 20 residues. V lost 6 bases, J lost 0 bases, and 18 bases stayed unmatched.

The chain couples TRBV6-5 to TRBJ2-7; D is perhaps TRBD1 (6 bases). CDR3 length: 13 amino acids. Germline values: CDR1 MNHEY, CDR2 SVGAGI. V was trimmed by 5 bases and J by 6 bases, leaving 14 bases between them. CDR3 bases: TGTGCCAGCAGTGGGACATTCACGGGCGAGCAGTACTTC. Residues: CASSGTFTGEQYF.

The chain couples TRBV7-9 to TRBJ2-5; 8 positions match TRBD1. The J call may be faulty, since TRBJ2-7 better matches the DNA end. Germline CDR1 is SEHNR and CDR2 is FQNEAQ (reference sequence). This CDR3 has 15 amino acids. The CDR3 sequence: CASSLTPDREHEQYF. CDR3 nucleotides: TGTGCCAGCAGCTTAACCCCGGACAGGGAACACGAGCAGTACTTC.

The genes are TRBV20-1 and TRBJ1-2; no clear D gene. In germline, CDR1 is DFQATT, CDR2 SNEGSKA (reference sequence). The V and J ends lost 3 bases and 4 bases respectively, with 15 bases between them. The CDR3 extends over 14 amino acids. CDR3 protein: CSASPRAALYGYTF. CDR3 coding DNA: TGCAGTGCTAGCCCTCGGGCAGCGCTCTATGGCTACACCTTC.

The V and J genes are TRBV28 and TRBJ1-2; D is possibly TRBD1 (5 bases). Germline V gene data show CDR1 as MDHEN and CDR2 as SYDVKM. V dropped 2 bases and J dropped 4 bases, with 11 bases sitting between them. The CDR3 sequence is 14 residues long. As DNA, the CDR3 is TGTGCCAGCAGTTTAGTACAGGCAATCTATGGCTACACCTTC. It yields the protein CASSLVQAIYGYTF.

V and J are TRBV12-3 or TRBV12-4 and TRBJ1-5; 7 bases map to TRBD1. The CDR3 is made up of 17 amino acids. The junction had 11 bases not matched to a gene; V was cut back by 6 bases and J by 0 bases. The CDR3 nucleotides read TGTGCCAGCAGCTATTACTACAGGGGAAATAGCAATCAGCCCCAGCATTTT. Translation: CASSYYYRGNSNQPQHF.

There are a few counts of this clonotype. The chain links TRBV28 to TRBJ2-2; D is undetermined. The CDR3 has 15 residues. The V and J ends lost 5 bases and 4 bases respectively, with 14 bases between them. The germline V gene has CDR1 MDHEN and CDR2 SYDVKM. The CDR3 nucleotides are TGTGCCAGCAGTCCCCCGGGCGTCCTCACCGGGGAGCTGTTTTTT. This gives the protein CASSPPGVLTGELFF.

CDR3 nucleotides: TGTGCCAGCAGCCAAATAGCGGGACAATCCTACAATGAGCAGTTCTTC. Residues: CASSQIAGQSYNEQFF. The rearrangement joins TRBV3-1 to TRBJ2-1, with TRBD2 identical over 8 bases. The CDR3 sequence is 16 residues long. From germline, CDR1 is LGHDT and CDR2 YNNKEL (reference sequence). V gave up 2 bases and J gave up 1 base; unmatched junction bases: 4.

Written as DNA, the CDR3 is TGCGCCAGCAGGTCGGAGGCTGGGACAGGGGACCACGAGCAGTACTTC. Encoded protein: CASRSEAGTGDHEQYF. V usage is TRBV5-1 and J usage is TRBJ2-7, with TRBD1 matching over 10 bases. Germline V lookup: CDR1 SGHRS, CDR2 YFSETQ. This CDR3 comprises 16 residues. V gave up 5 bases and J gave up 5 bases; unmatched junction bases: 13.

The sample holds many counts of this clonotype. V usage is TRBV29-1 and J usage is TRBJ2-7; D gene uncertain. V lost 4 bases, J lost 3 bases, and 13 bases lay in between. This CDR3 is 13 amino acids long. Per germline, CDR1 SQVTM and CDR2 ANQGSEA. The CDR3 DNA reads as TGCAGCGTTGTCTTAAATACCCACTACGAGCAGTACTTC. Its translation is CSVVLNTHYEQYF.

This clonotype was detected many times. The chain couples TRBV20-1 to TRBJ1-2; maybe TRBD1 (6 bases). CDR3 size: 18 residues. Germline CDR1 DFQATT, CDR2 SNEGSKA (reference sequence). Trimming pared 0 bases from V and 0 bases from J, leaving 20 bases between. The CDR3 region is CSARDKGHTGQANYGYTF. DNA of the CDR3: TGCAGTGCTAGAGACAAGGGGCATACAGGGCAAGCTAACTATGGCTACACCTTC.

The rearrangement joins TRBV7-9 to TRBJ1-1; D not resolved. Per the germline V gene, CDR1 is SEHNR and CDR2 is FQNEAQ (reference sequence). CDR3 length equals 14 residues. V lost 5 bases to trimming and J lost 1 base, with 11 bases between them. CDR3 DNA sequence: TGTGCCAGCAGCCCCGGGTCACAGAACACTGAAGCTTTCTTT. Its translation is CASSPGSQNTEAFF.

This clonotype was seen a handful of times. This rearrangement joins TRBV3-1 to TRBJ2-7; TRBD2 is a possible D gene (6 bases). The CDR3 runs 16 residues. CDR1 is LGHDT, CDR2 YNNKEL, per germline (reference sequence). Trimming removed 0 bases at V and 6 bases at J, with 18 bases between. In nucleotides, the CDR3 is TGTGCCAGCAGCCAAGATCGGCTAGCGAGAGGGTTCGAGCAGTACTTC. Translating gives CASSQDRLARGFEQYF.

The genes are TRBV24-1 and TRBJ2-5; D perhaps matches TRBD2 (6 bases). Germline-derived CDR1 and CDR2 are KGHDR and SFDVKD. The CDR3 runs to 15 residues. V was cut by 0 bases and J by 2 bases, with 9 bases left in between. CDR3 DNA sequence: TGTGCCACCAGTGATTTGTGGGACTGGCAAGAGACCCAGTACTTC. Translation: CATSDLWDWQETQYF.

The rearrangement links TRBV20-1 to TRBJ2-1, with 10 bases lining up with TRBD2. Per germline, CDR1 DFQATT and CDR2 SNEGSKA (reference sequence). This CDR3 is 14 amino acids long. V was clipped by 6 bases and J by 7 bases; unmatched bases: 9. DNA for the CDR3: TGCAGTGCCCCCGTCACTAGCGGGATTAATGAGCAGTTCTTC. Residues: CSAPVTSGINEQFF.

Remarks on this clonotype: At one end the junction does not follow the germline gene, possibly because of a read error. The gene calls are TRBV10-3 and TRBJ2-2; D assignment may be TRBD1 or TRBD2 (5 bases each). This CDR3 region has 16 residues. Germline V gene sequence: CDR1 ENHRY, CDR2 SYGVKD. CDR3 coding DNA: TGTGCCCTCAGTGACAATCCGGGACGGAACACCGGGGAGCTGTTTTTT. Translating gives CALSDNPGRNTGELFF.

The rearrangement links TRBV30 to TRBJ1-1, with no clear D. This CDR3 spans 12 amino acids. The V and J ends lost 2 bases and 2 bases respectively, with 6 bases between them. Germline values: CDR1 GTSNPN, CDR2 SVGIG (reference sequence). DNA for the CDR3: TGTGCCTGGAGTTACGGTAACACTGAAGCTTTCTTT. Encoded protein: CAWSYGNTEAFF. Supplemented by reference TRBV30 and TRBJ1-1, the full variable domain reads SQTIHQWPATLVQPVGSPLSLECTVEGTSNPNLYWYRQAAGRGLQLLFYSVGIGQISSEVPQNLSASRPQDRQFILSSKKLLLSDSGFYLCAWSYGNTEAFFGQGTRLTVV.

This chain joins TRBV9 and TRBJ2-1, with TRBD2 matching 10 bases. Germline loops: CDR1 SGDLS, CDR2 YYNGEE. Trimming at V came to 6 bases and at J to 6 bases, leaving 9 bases not matched to a gene. CDR3 size: 15 residues. CDR3 bases: TGTGCCAGCACCCTAGCGGGAGTAGCGGGCAATGAGCAGTTCTTC. It codes for CASTLAGVAGNEQFF.

The V call is TRBV24-1, the J call TRBJ2-3, with TRBD2 matching over 7 bases. From germline, CDR1 is KGHDR and CDR2 SFDVKD. V lost 10 bases and J lost 5; bases outside the gene matches: 8. There are 13 residues in the CDR3. DNA for the CDR3: TGTGCCACTAGCGGGCGACGAGAAGATACGCAGTATTTT. This gives the protein CATSGRREDTQYF.

This clonotype occurred many times. The CDR3 DNA follows: TGTGCCAGCAGTAACAGACTAGCGGGTGGAAACTACGAGCAGTACTTC. Protein product: CASSNRLAGGNYEQYF. V gene TRBV27 combines with J gene TRBJ2-7; the match to TRBD2 covers 10 bases. CDR3 length: 16 residues. J was trimmed by 3 bases and V by 5 bases; bases with no gene match: 10. Germline values: CDR1 MNHEY, CDR2 SMNVEV (reference sequence).

The rearrangement uses TRBV4-1 and TRBJ2-1; possibly TRBD2 for D (6 bases). V gave up 1 base and J gave up 14 bases, with 15 bases separating them. Per germline, CDR1 MGHRA and CDR2 YSYEKL. The CDR3 is made up of 13 amino acids. The CDR3 loop reads CASSQGFAREEFF. The CDR3 nucleotides read TGCGCCAGCAGCCAAGGATTCGCGAGGGAGGAGTTCTTC.

In its sample, this clonotype was seen a few times. The chain recombines TRBV20-1 with TRBJ2-1, with D possibly being TRBD1 or TRBD2 (5 bases each). Trimming pared 1 base from V and 2 bases from J, leaving 12 bases between. There are 15 residues in the CDR3. Germline V CDR1 and CDR2: DFQATT, SNEGSKA (reference sequence). In DNA, the CDR3 is TGCAGTGCTAGAGGTGGGACGGCTACCTACAATGAGCAGTTCTTC. Residues: CSARGGTATYNEQFF.

This clonotype was observed a handful of times. The chain uses TRBV10-1 and TRBJ2-3; 7 bases match TRBD2. The germline CDR1 and CDR2 sequences are WNHNN and SYGVQD (reference sequence). This CDR3 is built from 14 residues. Trimming took 4 bases from V and 4 from J; bases not matched to a gene: 5. CDR3 DNA: TGCGCCAGCAGTGTGACTAGCTCCGCAGATACGCAGTATTTT. Residues: CASSVTSSADTQYF.

This clonotype has only a few counts. The CDR3 sequence is CASSFGSGSVDTQYF. Here the CDR3 DNA reads TGTGCCAGCAGCTTCGGTAGCGGGTCGGTAGATACGCAGTATTTT. The V call is TRBV11-2, the J call TRBJ2-3; 7 nucleotides line up with TRBD2. The CDR3 is 15 amino acids. Germline V gene data show CDR1 as SGHAT and CDR2 as FQNNGV. The V segment lost 3 bases and the J segment 5 bases; nucleotides outside the gene matches: 8.